A selection of T cell receptor beta chains follows, all from one sample in a study of pediatric ulcerative colitis. Using immunoSEQ multiplex PCR, the repertoire was profiled, and TCRdb retains in-frame clones only, with some absent. The sample holds more than 50,000 clones, 75% to 90% seen once. The sample was blood. These receptors originate from a boy between 10 and 17 years old who was a control in a study of pediatric ulcerative colitis. Both conserved end residues are part of each CDR3. A D gene is named only where the DNA matches it firmly. Not every row has a clone size; where given, it reads once, few, many or a size class.

>TRBJ2-2|.|TRBV11-2|.
CASSLNFRTGELFF
TGTGCCAGCAGCTTAAACTTTCGGACCGGGGAGCTGTTTTTT
>TRBJ1-6|.|TRBV7-3|TRBD1
CASSLTAGTADSPLHF
TGTGCCAGCAGCTTAACCGCCGGGACAGCGGATTCACCCCTCCACTTT
>TRBJ1-3|.|TRBV18|.
CASSPLDGKRDTIYF
TGTGCCAGCTCACCATTGGACGGGAAGAGGGACACCATATATTTT
>TRBJ2-7|.|TRBV28|.
CASSSLGSSYEQYF
TGTGCCAGCAGTTCCCTCGGGAGTTCCTACGAGCAGTACTTC
>TRBJ2-1|.|TRBV7-2|.
CASSSRQERKNEQFF
TGTGCCAGCAGCTCCAGACAGGAGAGAAAAAATGAGCAGTTCTTC
>TRBJ2-7|.|TRBV10-3|.
CAISPGSSYEQYF
TGTGCCATCTCCCCAGGGAGCTCCTACGAGCAGTACTTC
>TRBJ2-1|.|TRBV4-2|TRBD1
CASSQKGQGYYNEQFF
TGTGCCAGCAGCCAAAAAGGACAGGGTTACTACAATGAGCAGTTCTTC
>TRBJ1-1|.|TRBV13|.
CASSSTGRGAEAFF
TGTGCCAGCAGCTCCACAGGGCGCGGGGCTGAAGCTTTCTTT
>TRBJ2-3|.|TRBV6-4|.
CASSERARDTQYF
TGTGCCAGCAGTGAGAGGGCTAGGGATACGCAGTATTTT
>TRBJ1-1|.|TRBV7-3|.
CASSTTLNTEAFF
TGTGCCAGCAGCACAACTTTGAACACTGAAGCTTTCTTT
>TRBJ1-1|.|TRBV18|TRBD1
CASSSGQGATEAFF
TGTGCCAGCTCATCGGGACAGGGGGCCACTGAAGCTTTCTTT
>TRBJ2-7|.|TRBV7-8|.
CASYPYRDIAYEQYF
TGTGCCAGCTACCCCTACCGGGACATCGCCTACGAGCAGTACTTC
>TRBJ2-3|.|TRBV11-3|.
CASSLDQSDTQYF
TGTGCCAGCAGCTTAGATCAATCAGATACGCAGTATTTT
>TRBJ2-7|once|TRBV10-3|.
CAIGPRGYEQYF
TGTGCCATCGGCCCCCGGGGCTACGAGCAGTACTTC
>TRBJ2-1|few|TRBV19|.
CASNLDREGYNEQFF
TGTGCCAGTAACTTGGACAGGGAGGGTTACAATGAGCAGTTCTTC
>TRBJ1-2|.|TRBV7-9|.
CASSFPVSKGTDYGYTF
TGTGCCAGCAGCTTTCCAGTTTCTAAGGGTACTGACTATGGCTACACCTTC
>TRBJ2-3|.|TRBV27|.
CASSLAGSTDTQYF
TGTGCCAGCAGTTTAGCAGGAAGCACAGATACGCAGTATTTT
>TRBJ1-5|.|TRBV27|.
CASSLSTNSNQPQHF
TGTGCCAGCAGTTTATCGACTAATAGCAATCAGCCCCAGCATTTT
>TRBJ2-1|once|TRBV11-2|TRBD2
CASTHRRAGGYNEQFF
TGTGCCAGCACCCATAGAAGAGCGGGAGGGTACAATGAGCAGTTCTTC
>TRBJ1-5|.|TRBV27|.
CASSLHSNQPQHF
TGTGCCAGCAGTTTACATAGCAATCAGCCCCAGCATTTT
>TRBJ1-1|few|TRBV9|.
CASSVDGRDTEAFF
TGTGCCAGCAGCGTAGATGGGAGGGACACTGAAGCTTTCTTT
>TRBJ2-1|.|TRBV5-1|TRBD2
CASSYLAGGNNEQFF
TGCGCCAGCAGCTACCTAGCGGGGGGGAACAATGAGCAGTTCTTC
>TRBJ1-5|.|TRBV9|TRBD1
CASSVATGVNQPQHF
TGTGCCAGCAGCGTAGCCACAGGGGTGAATCAGCCCCAGCATTTT
>TRBJ1-2|.|TRBV30|.
CAWSVIQSLNYGYTF
TGTGCCTGGAGTGTTATACAGTCTCTTAACTATGGCTACACCTTC
>TRBJ2-7|.|TRBV5-1|TRBD2
CASSQGLGEYEQYF
TGCGCCAGCAGCCAGGGACTAGGGGAGTACGAGCAGTACTTC
>TRBJ1-1|.|TRBV7-2|.
CASSLIGNLGTEAFF
TGTGCCAGCAGCTTAATAGGGAATTTGGGTACTGAAGCTTTCTTT
>TRBJ1-1|.|TRBV6-6|.
CASSDYAGNTEAFF
TGTGCCAGCAGCGATTATGCCGGGAACACTGAAGCTTTCTTT
>TRBJ2-5|.|TRBV6-6|.
CASRILAGGETQYF
TGTGCCAGCAGGATACTAGCTGGGGGGGAGACCCAGTACTTC
>TRBJ2-3|.|TRBV18|TRBD2
CASSLGGSYDTQYF
TGTGCCAGCTCCCTTGGCGGGAGTTATGATACGCAGTATTTT
>TRBJ1-2|few|TRBV19|TRBD1
CASSIGEGGDGYTF
TGTGCCAGTAGTATAGGCGAAGGGGGCGATGGCTACACCTTC
>TRBJ2-3|.|TRBV29-1|TRBD2
CSATSGGGTDTQYF
TGCAGCGCAACTAGCGGGGGGGGCACAGATACGCAGTATTTT
>TRBJ1-2|.|TRBV5-6|.
CASSLDPGQGYGYTF
TGTGCCAGCAGCTTGGATCCGGGGCAGGGCTATGGCTACACCTTC
>TRBJ2-7|.|TRBV28|.
CASSFAGREQYF
TGTGCCAGCAGTTTTGCCGGGCGCGAGCAGTACTTC
>TRBJ2-7|.|TRBV6-6|TRBD1
CASSYSASGGVGEQYF
TGTGCCAGCAGTTACTCTGCGTCAGGGGGCGTCGGGGAGCAGTACTTC
>TRBJ1-1|.|TRBV5-1|TRBD1
CASRTGRDRVTNTEAFF
TGCGCCAGCAGAACTGGCCGGGACAGGGTCACGAACACTGAAGCTTTCTTT
>TRBJ2-1|once|TRBV5-6|TRBD1
CASSPDRQGEFF
TGTGCCAGCAGCCCGGATAGGCAGGGGGAGTTCTTC
>TRBJ1-2|.|TRBV6-6|.
CASSYSKEYGYTF
TGTGCCAGCAGTTACTCGAAAGAGTATGGCTACACCTTC
>TRBJ2-7|.|TRBV28|TRBD2
CASSFRGEAGYEQYF
TGTGCCAGCAGTTTCCGGGGGGAGGCGGGATACGAGCAGTACTTC
>TRBJ1-1|few|TRBV27|.
CASSRELNTEAFF
TGTGCCAGCAGCCGAGAGCTGAACACTGAAGCTTTCTTT
>TRBJ2-1|.|TRBV7-8|.
CASSLGDGNNEQFF
TGTGCCAGCAGCCTCGGAGACGGGAACAATGAGCAGTTCTTC
>TRBJ1-4|.|TRBV7-2|TRBD1
CASSTWGGQVNEKLFF
TGTGCCAGCAGTACCTGGGGGGGACAGGTTAATGAAAAACTGTTTTTT
>TRBJ2-7|.|TRBV28|.
CASSPAGVDHEQYF
TGTGCCAGCAGCCCAGCGGGTGTTGACCACGAGCAGTACTTC
>TRBJ2-1|.|TRBV19|TRBD1
CASNPGQGTYNEQFF
TGTGCCAGTAACCCAGGACAGGGGACCTACAATGAGCAGTTCTTC
>TRBJ2-7|.|TRBV9|.
CARELATEQYF
TGTGCCAGAGAACTAGCTACCGAGCAGTACTTC
>TRBJ2-3|.|TRBV7-7|.
CASSSRGTDTQYF
TGTGCTAGCAGCTCCAGGGGCACAGATACGCAGTATTTT
>TRBJ2-1|.|TRBV5-4|.
CASSPGQSSYNEQFF
TGTGCCAGCAGCCCCGGACAGAGCTCCTACAATGAGCAGTTCTTC